This is a list of T cell receptor beta chains from one sample in a study of blood T cell repertoires in COVID-19. Only in-frame clones appear in the TCRdb table, and some are missing; sequencing was by immunoSEQ multiplex PCR. The table lists fewer than 45,000 clones, over 80% of them singletons. Specimen: peripheral blood. The receptor source for this set is a young woman in a cohort sampled during active COVID-19. CDR3s include the opening cysteine and the closing phenylalanine or tryptophan. Fields, in order: J gene, D gene, clone size, V gene, CDR3 DNA, CDR3 protein. D genes are given only for firm matches. Expanded clones get a size class; other rows say once, few or many, or leave the size out.

J gene: TRBJ2-5; D gene: TRBD2; clone size: .; V gene: TRBV2; CDR3 DNA: TGTGCCAGCAGTGAGGCCCTAGCGGGAGGGCCGGGGGAGACCCAGTACTTC; CDR3 protein: CASSEALAGGPGETQYF
J gene: TRBJ2-1; D gene: TRBD2; clone size: .; V gene: TRBV7-6; CDR3 DNA: TGTGCCAGCAGCCAGGGACTAGCGGTACTCTCCTACAATGAGCAGTTCTTC; CDR3 protein: CASSQGLAVLSYNEQFF
J gene: TRBJ1-1; D gene: .; clone size: .; V gene: TRBV6-5; CDR3 DNA: TGTGCCAGCTTTGTGGGGGGGACAGCTTTCTTT; CDR3 protein: CASFVGGTAFF
J gene: TRBJ1-2; D gene: .; clone size: .; V gene: TRBV3-1/TRBV3-2; CDR3 DNA: TGTGCCAGCAGCCAAGGGACAGTGATGGGCTACACCTTC; CDR3 protein: CASSQGTVMGYTF
J gene: TRBJ2-3; D gene: TRBD2; clone size: .; V gene: TRBV11-2; CDR3 DNA: TGTGCCAGCAGCTTAGTGTGGCTAGCGGGTTCCACAGATACGCAGTATTTT; CDR3 protein: CASSLVWLAGSTDTQYF
J gene: TRBJ2-5; D gene: .; clone size: .; V gene: TRBV5-1; CDR3 DNA: TGCGCCAGCAGCCCTTGGACAGAGGAAGAGACCCAGTACTTC; CDR3 protein: CASSPWTEEETQYF
J gene: TRBJ2-1; D gene: TRBD2; clone size: .; V gene: TRBV11-2; CDR3 DNA: TGTGCCAGCAGCCCGGGGACTAGCGGCTACAATGAGCAGTTCTTC; CDR3 protein: CASSPGTSGYNEQFF
J gene: TRBJ2-7; D gene: TRBD1; clone size: .; V gene: TRBV19; CDR3 DNA: TGTGCCAGTAAGGGGACAGGATGGATTTACGAGCAGTACTTC; CDR3 protein: CASKGTGWIYEQYF
J gene: TRBJ1-5; D gene: .; clone size: .; V gene: TRBV2; CDR3 DNA: TGTGCCAGCAGCGAACGCACAGGGCTCTCTTATAGCAATCAGCCCCAGCATTTT; CDR3 protein: CASSERTGLSYSNQPQHF
J gene: TRBJ1-4; D gene: TRBD1; clone size: .; V gene: TRBV11-3; CDR3 DNA: TGTGCCAGCAGCCCCGGACAGGGGGGGGAAAAACTGTTTTTT; CDR3 protein: CASSPGQGGEKLFF
J gene: TRBJ1-5; D gene: TRBD1; clone size: .; V gene: TRBV19; CDR3 DNA: TGTGCCAGTAGTAACCAGGGGGATTTGCCCCAGCATTTT; CDR3 protein: CASSNQGDLPQHF
J gene: TRBJ1-1; D gene: .; clone size: .; V gene: TRBV9; CDR3 DNA: TGTGCCAGCAGCTGGGACACGAACACTGAAGCTTTCTTT; CDR3 protein: CASSWDTNTEAFF
J gene: TRBJ2-1; D gene: TRBD2; clone size: .; V gene: TRBV11-2; CDR3 DNA: TGTGCCAGCAGCAGAATCATGGGGGGGAGATACAATGAGCAGTTCTTC; CDR3 protein: CASSRIMGGRYNEQFF
J gene: TRBJ2-1; D gene: TRBD1; clone size: few; V gene: TRBV24-1; CDR3 DNA: TGTGCCACCAGTGACCCAAGGGACAGCATCTACAATGAGCAGTTCTTC; CDR3 protein: CATSDPRDSIYNEQFF
J gene: TRBJ1-6; D gene: .; clone size: .; V gene: TRBV11-2; CDR3 DNA: TGTGCCAGCAGCTTCGGGGGGGGGAACGGTTCACCCCTCCACTTT; CDR3 protein: CASSFGGGNGSPLHF
J gene: TRBJ1-5; D gene: .; clone size: .; V gene: TRBV7-2; CDR3 DNA: TGTGCCAGCAGCTTGAACAGGGTTTCTCAGCCCCAGCATTTT; CDR3 protein: CASSLNRVSQPQHF
J gene: TRBJ2-7; D gene: TRBD2; clone size: .; V gene: TRBV28; CDR3 DNA: TGTGCCAGCAGTTCGCCCGGCGGGAGCGGGAGCCACAGCTACGAGCAGTACTTC; CDR3 protein: CASSSPGGSGSHSYEQYF
J gene: TRBJ2-7; D gene: .; clone size: .; V gene: TRBV5-6; CDR3 DNA: TGTGCCAGCAACTATTACGGCAGCTCCTACGAGCAGTACTTC; CDR3 protein: CASNYYGSSYEQYF
J gene: TRBJ2-1; D gene: TRBD1; clone size: .; V gene: TRBV7-9; CDR3 DNA: TGTGCCAGCAGCTTAGTTGGGACAGATTGGTTCTTC; CDR3 protein: CASSLVGTDWFF
J gene: TRBJ2-1; D gene: .; clone size: .; V gene: TRBV25-1; CDR3 DNA: TGTGCCAGCAGTGGGCTGGGGCAGGTCATCTACAATGAGCAGTTCTTC; CDR3 protein: CASSGLGQVIYNEQFF
J gene: TRBJ1-2; D gene: TRBD1; clone size: .; V gene: TRBV27; CDR3 DNA: TGTGCCAGCAGTTCGACAGGGCAGTATGGCTACACCTTC; CDR3 protein: CASSSTGQYGYTF
J gene: TRBJ2-1; D gene: TRBD2; clone size: .; V gene: TRBV6-5; CDR3 DNA: TGTGCCAGCAGTTACTTGGGGACTAGCGGGAACAATGAGCAGTTCTTC; CDR3 protein: CASSYLGTSGNNEQFF
J gene: TRBJ2-5; D gene: .; clone size: .; V gene: TRBV7-9; CDR3 DNA: TGTGCCAGCAGCTTTATCAGGACAGAGCAAGAGACCCAGTACTTC; CDR3 protein: CASSFIRTEQETQYF
J gene: TRBJ2-1; D gene: .; clone size: .; V gene: TRBV11-2; CDR3 DNA: TGTGCCAGCAGCTTAGCCCCAGAGCAGTTCTTC; CDR3 protein: CASSLAPEQFF
J gene: TRBJ1-3; D gene: .; clone size: .; V gene: TRBV11-2; CDR3 DNA: TGTGCCAGCAACAGGGACGGCCATACATCTGGAAACACCATATATTTT; CDR3 protein: CASNRDGHTSGNTIYF
J gene: TRBJ2-1; D gene: TRBD2; clone size: .; V gene: TRBV7-9; CDR3 DNA: TGTGCCAGCAGCGCCGGACTAGCGGGAGGGCCCAGGGTATCGGATGAGCAGTTCTTC; CDR3 protein: CASSAGLAGGPRVSDEQFF
J gene: TRBJ2-7; D gene: TRBD1; clone size: .; V gene: TRBV24-1; CDR3 DNA: TGTGCCACCAGTGACCCAGGACAGGGCCACGAGCAGTACTTC; CDR3 protein: CATSDPGQGHEQYF
J gene: TRBJ2-1; D gene: TRBD2; clone size: .; V gene: TRBV27; CDR3 DNA: TGTGCCAGCAGGGCTACTAGCGGGAGGGGCCAGGCTGAGCAGTTCTTC; CDR3 protein: CASRATSGRGQAEQFF
J gene: TRBJ2-4; D gene: TRBD1; clone size: .; V gene: TRBV6-2/TRBV6-3; CDR3 DNA: TGTGCCAGCAGTTACCCTACAGGGGAGCGGGCCAAAAACATTCAGTACTTC; CDR3 protein: CASSYPTGERAKNIQYF
J gene: TRBJ2-1; D gene: .; clone size: .; V gene: TRBV9; CDR3 DNA: TGTGCCAGCAGCTTAGCGGAGAGCTCCTACAATGAGCAGTTCTTC; CDR3 protein: CASSLAESSYNEQFF
J gene: TRBJ2-7; D gene: TRBD1; clone size: .; V gene: TRBV27; CDR3 DNA: TGTGCCAGCAGTACAAGACAGGGTAGCTCCTACGAGCAGTACTTC; CDR3 protein: CASSTRQGSSYEQYF
J gene: TRBJ2-7; D gene: TRBD1; clone size: .; V gene: TRBV2; CDR3 DNA: TGTGCCAGCAGCTCCGGGACAGGAAATGTCGAGCAGTACTTC; CDR3 protein: CASSSGTGNVEQYF
J gene: TRBJ2-1; D gene: .; clone size: .; V gene: TRBV9; CDR3 DNA: TGTGCCAGCAGCCCCACCAGAGCGGGCCGACCCCAACCGTACAATGAGCAGTTCTTC; CDR3 protein: CASSPTRAGRPQPYNEQFF
J gene: TRBJ2-7; D gene: .; clone size: .; V gene: TRBV6-5; CDR3 DNA: TGTGCCAGCCGGGTGGGGAGCGAGCAGTACTTC; CDR3 protein: CASRVGSEQYF
J gene: TRBJ1-6; D gene: TRBD1; clone size: .; V gene: TRBV6-5; CDR3 DNA: TGTGCCAGCAGTATTTCCGGGACAGACGGTTCACCCCTCCACTTT; CDR3 protein: CASSISGTDGSPLHF
J gene: TRBJ2-3; D gene: TRBD1; clone size: .; V gene: TRBV6-5; CDR3 DNA: TGTGCCAGCAGTTATGGACAGGGGGATACGCAGTATTTT; CDR3 protein: CASSYGQGDTQYF
J gene: TRBJ2-7; D gene: TRBD2; clone size: .; V gene: TRBV27; CDR3 DNA: TGTGCCAGCAGTCTGGCGCTAGCGGGGCCTTGGGAGCAGTACTTC; CDR3 protein: CASSLALAGPWEQYF
J gene: TRBJ1-5; D gene: TRBD1; clone size: once; V gene: TRBV6-5; CDR3 DNA: TGTGCCAGCAGTTTGCAGGGGGGAAGCAATCAGCCCCAGCATTTT; CDR3 protein: CASSLQGGSNQPQHF
J gene: TRBJ2-7; D gene: .; clone size: .; V gene: TRBV7-6; CDR3 DNA: TGTGCCAGCAGCTTAAGGGACGGGAGCTCCTACGAGCAGTACTTC; CDR3 protein: CASSLRDGSSYEQYF
J gene: TRBJ1-2; D gene: TRBD1; clone size: .; V gene: TRBV5-6; CDR3 DNA: TGTGCCAGCAGCTTGGGCGGCGACAGGGTCTATGGCTACACCTTC; CDR3 protein: CASSLGGDRVYGYTF
J gene: TRBJ1-3; D gene: .; clone size: .; V gene: TRBV18; CDR3 DNA: TGTGCCAGCTCATCCAGGGTTGACTCTGGAAACACCATATATTTT; CDR3 protein: CASSSRVDSGNTIYF
J gene: TRBJ1-4; D gene: .; clone size: .; V gene: TRBV19; CDR3 DNA: TGTGCCACCACCCGAGGGGACTACAATGAAAAACTGTTTTTT; CDR3 protein: CATTRGDYNEKLFF
J gene: TRBJ2-7; D gene: .; clone size: .; V gene: TRBV12-3/TRBV12-4; CDR3 DNA: TGTGCCAGCAGCCTAGACCCGATCTACGAGCAGTACTTC; CDR3 protein: CASSLDPIYEQYF
J gene: TRBJ1-2; D gene: TRBD1; clone size: .; V gene: TRBV7-9; CDR3 DNA: TGTGCCAGCAGCTTAGGGGGGACAGGGCATGGCTACACCTTC; CDR3 protein: CASSLGGTGHGYTF
J gene: TRBJ2-7; D gene: .; clone size: .; V gene: TRBV11-2; CDR3 DNA: TGTGCCAGCAGCCCTTTGCGGAACGAGCAGTACTTC; CDR3 protein: CASSPLRNEQYF
J gene: TRBJ2-3; D gene: TRBD2; clone size: .; V gene: TRBV5-6; CDR3 DNA: TGTGCCAGCAGCTGGGAGAGGCTAGCGGGAGTTCCAGATACGCAGTATTTT; CDR3 protein: CASSWERLAGVPDTQYF
J gene: TRBJ2-3; D gene: .; clone size: .; V gene: TRBV7-9; CDR3 DNA: TGTGCCAGCAGCAACCCACAGGGAATCCGCACAGATACGCAGTATTTT; CDR3 protein: CASSNPQGIRTDTQYF
J gene: TRBJ2-2; D gene: .; clone size: .; V gene: TRBV11-2; CDR3 DNA: TGTGCCAGCAGCTTAGATCTAAGGACAACCGGGGAGCTGTTTTTT; CDR3 protein: CASSLDLRTTGELFF
J gene: TRBJ1-1; D gene: TRBD1; clone size: .; V gene: TRBV6-5; CDR3 DNA: TGTGCCAGCAGTTCGCAGACAGGGGGAGCTTTCTTT; CDR3 protein: CASSSQTGGAFF
J gene: TRBJ2-7; D gene: TRBD1; clone size: .; V gene: TRBV5-1; CDR3 DNA: TGCGCCAGCAGCGAGTCCCGGACAGGGCACCACGAGCAGTACTTC; CDR3 protein: CASSESRTGHHEQYF
J gene: TRBJ1-1; D gene: .; clone size: .; V gene: TRBV28; CDR3 DNA: TGTGCCAGCAGTTCTTTCAGGGTTGACACTGAAGCTTTCTTT; CDR3 protein: CASSSFRVDTEAFF